This TCR beta chain was sequenced in a study of immune cell composition in non-small cell lung cancer. Repertoires were generated with immunoSEQ multiplex PCR, while TCRdb's copy carries only in-frame clones and drops some. In the table there are more than 6,500 clones, about 68% of which are singletons. The length of the CDR3 is 14 residues. V shed 8 bases and J shed 1 base, with 15 bases lying between them. CDR1 is SNHLY, CDR2 FYNNEI, per germline. Normal lung sampling was at least 3 cm from the tumour, as distant as possible. Sequenced material: non-adjacent lung tissue. This clonotype originated in a human donor with non-small cell lung cancer. This rearrangement joins TRBV2 to TRBJ2-7; maybe TRBD2 (6 bases). The CDR3, as DNA: TGTGCCAGCTGGGGTCAGGAGGGTTCCTACGAGCAGTACTTC. As protein: CASWGQEGSYEQYF.